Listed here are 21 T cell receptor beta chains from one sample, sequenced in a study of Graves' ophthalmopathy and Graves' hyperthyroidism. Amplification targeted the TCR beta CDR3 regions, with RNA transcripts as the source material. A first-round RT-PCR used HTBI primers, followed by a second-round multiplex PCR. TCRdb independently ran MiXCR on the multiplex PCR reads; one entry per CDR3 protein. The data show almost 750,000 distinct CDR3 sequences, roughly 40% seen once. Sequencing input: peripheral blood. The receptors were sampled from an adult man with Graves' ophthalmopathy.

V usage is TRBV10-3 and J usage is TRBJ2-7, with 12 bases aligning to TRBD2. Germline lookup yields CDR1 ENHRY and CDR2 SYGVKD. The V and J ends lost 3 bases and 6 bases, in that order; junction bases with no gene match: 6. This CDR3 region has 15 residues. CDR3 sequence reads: CAISETSGRPGEQYF. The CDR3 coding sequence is TGTGCCATCAGTGAAACTAGCGGGAGGCCGGGCGAGCAGTACTTC.

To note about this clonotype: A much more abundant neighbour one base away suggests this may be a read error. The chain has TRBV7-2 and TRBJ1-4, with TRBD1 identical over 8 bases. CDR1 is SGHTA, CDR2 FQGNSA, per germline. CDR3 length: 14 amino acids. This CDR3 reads CASSQRTGSEKPFF. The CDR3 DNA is TGTGCCAGCAGCCAAAGGACAGGGTCGGAAAAACCGTTTTTT.

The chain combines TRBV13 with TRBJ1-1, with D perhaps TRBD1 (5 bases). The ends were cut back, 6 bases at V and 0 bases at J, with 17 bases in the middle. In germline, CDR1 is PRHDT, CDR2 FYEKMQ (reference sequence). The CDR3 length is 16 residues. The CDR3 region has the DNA TGTGCCAGCAGTCTCCTGCGGGACGGCCTGAACACTGAAGCTTTCTTT. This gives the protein CASSLLRDGLNTEAFF.

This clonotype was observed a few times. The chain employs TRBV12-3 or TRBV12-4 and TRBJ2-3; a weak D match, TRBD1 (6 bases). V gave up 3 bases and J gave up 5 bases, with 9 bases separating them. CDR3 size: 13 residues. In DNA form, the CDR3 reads TGTGCCAGCAGTTTGACAGGTCAAGATACGCAGTATTTT. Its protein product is CASSLTGQDTQYF.

The CDR3: CASSLEVYYEQYF. The DNA for the CDR3 is TGTGCCAGCAGCTTAGAAGTTTACTACGAGCAGTACTTC. The chain links TRBV7-2 to TRBJ2-7; the D is unclear. Germline values: CDR1 SGHTA, CDR2 FQGNSA. This CDR3 has 13 residues. V shed 1 base and J shed 3 bases, with 7 bases lying between them.

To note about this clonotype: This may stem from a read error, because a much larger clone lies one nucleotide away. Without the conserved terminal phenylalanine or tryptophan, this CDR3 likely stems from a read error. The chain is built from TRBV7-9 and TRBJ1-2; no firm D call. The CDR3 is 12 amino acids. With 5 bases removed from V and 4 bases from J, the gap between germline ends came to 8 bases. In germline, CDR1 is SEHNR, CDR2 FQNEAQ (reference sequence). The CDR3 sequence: CASSSRTYGYTL. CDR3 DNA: TGTGCCAGCAGCAGCCGAACCTATGGCTACACCCTC.

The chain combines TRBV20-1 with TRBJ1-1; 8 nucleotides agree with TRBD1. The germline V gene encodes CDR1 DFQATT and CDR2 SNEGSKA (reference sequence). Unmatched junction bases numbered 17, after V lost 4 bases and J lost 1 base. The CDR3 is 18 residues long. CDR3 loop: CSAMSGGADVSGNTEAFF. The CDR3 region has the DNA TGCAGTGCTATGTCAGGGGGCGCGGATGTATCGGGGAACACTGAAGCTTTCTTT.

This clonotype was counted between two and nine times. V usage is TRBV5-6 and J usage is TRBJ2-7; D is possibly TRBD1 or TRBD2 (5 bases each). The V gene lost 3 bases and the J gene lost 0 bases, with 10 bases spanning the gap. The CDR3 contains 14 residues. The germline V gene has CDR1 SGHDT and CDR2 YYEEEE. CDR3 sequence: CASSWDLSSYEQYF. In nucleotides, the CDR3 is TGTGCCAGCAGCTGGGACCTGAGCTCCTACGAGCAGTACTTC. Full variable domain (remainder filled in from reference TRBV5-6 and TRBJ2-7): DAGVTQSPTHLIKTRGQQVTLRCSPKSGHDTVSWYQQALGQGPQFIFQYYEEEERQRGNFPDRFSGHQFPNYSSELNVNALLLGDSALYLCASSWDLSSYEQYFGPGTRLTVT.

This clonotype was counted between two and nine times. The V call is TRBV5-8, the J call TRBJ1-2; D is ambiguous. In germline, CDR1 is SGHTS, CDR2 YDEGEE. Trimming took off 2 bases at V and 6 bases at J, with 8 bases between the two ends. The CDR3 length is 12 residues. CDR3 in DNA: TGTGCCAGCAGCTTTCCAGACGATGGCTACACCTTC. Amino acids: CASSFPDDGYTF.

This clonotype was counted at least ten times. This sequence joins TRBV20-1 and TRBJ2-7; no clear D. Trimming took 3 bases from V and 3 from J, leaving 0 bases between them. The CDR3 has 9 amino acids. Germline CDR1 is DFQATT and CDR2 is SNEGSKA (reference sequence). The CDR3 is CSASYEQYF. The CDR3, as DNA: TGCAGTGCTAGCTACGAGCAGTACTTC.

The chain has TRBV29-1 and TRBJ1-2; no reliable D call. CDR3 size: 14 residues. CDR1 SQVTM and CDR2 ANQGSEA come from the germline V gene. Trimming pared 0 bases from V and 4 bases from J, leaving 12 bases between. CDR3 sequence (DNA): TGCAGCGTTGAAGAGGGAGGCAGCCTCTATGGCTACACCTTC. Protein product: CSVEEGGSLYGYTF.

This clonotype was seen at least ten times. The CDR3 nucleotides read TGTGCCAGCAGGACAGGGGGCGCGGAGACCCAGTACTTC. Translating it yields CASRTGGAETQYF. The chain recombines TRBV2 with TRBJ2-5; 10 bases agree with TRBD1. Germline values: CDR1 SNHLY, CDR2 FYNNEI. This CDR3 region has 13 residues. Trimming removed 6 bases from V and 5 bases from J; junction bases left unmatched: 3.

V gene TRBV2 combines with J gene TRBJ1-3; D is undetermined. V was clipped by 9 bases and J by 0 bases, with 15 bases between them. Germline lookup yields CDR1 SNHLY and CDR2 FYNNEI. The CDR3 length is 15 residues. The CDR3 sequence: CASITAASSGNTIYF. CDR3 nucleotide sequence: TGTGCCAGTATTACCGCAGCGAGCTCTGGAAACACCATATATTTT.

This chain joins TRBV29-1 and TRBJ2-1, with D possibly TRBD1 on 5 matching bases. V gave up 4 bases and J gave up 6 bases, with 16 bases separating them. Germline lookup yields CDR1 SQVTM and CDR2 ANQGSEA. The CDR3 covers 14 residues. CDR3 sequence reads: CSVVVRAQGNEQFF. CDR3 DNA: TGCAGCGTTGTTGTCAGGGCTCAGGGCAATGAGCAGTTCTTC.

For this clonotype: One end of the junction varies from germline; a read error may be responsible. The DNA for the CDR3 is TGTGCCAGCAGCCGGGGACAGGCGGCCTACGAGCAGTGCTTC. As protein: CASSRGQAAYEQCF. The V and J genes are TRBV14 and TRBJ2-7; 8 nucleotides align to TRBD1. This CDR3 contains 14 residues. Germline V gene lookup returns CDR1 SGHDN and CDR2 FVKESK.

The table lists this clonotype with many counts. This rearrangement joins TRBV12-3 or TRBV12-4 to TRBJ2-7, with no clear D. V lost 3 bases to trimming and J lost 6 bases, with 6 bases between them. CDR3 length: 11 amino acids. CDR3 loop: CASSLSREQYF. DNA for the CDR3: TGTGCCAGCAGTTTGTCCCGCGAGCAGTACTTC.

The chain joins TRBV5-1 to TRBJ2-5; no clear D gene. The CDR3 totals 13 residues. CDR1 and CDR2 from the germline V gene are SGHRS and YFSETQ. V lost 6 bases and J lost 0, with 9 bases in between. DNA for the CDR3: TGCGCCAGCACTCCCCCGTACCAAGAGACCCAGTACTTC. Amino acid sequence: CASTPPYQETQYF. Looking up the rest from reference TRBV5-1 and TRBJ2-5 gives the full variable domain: KAGVTQTPRYLIKTRGQQVTLSCSPISGHRSVSWYQQTPGQGLQFLFEYFSETQRNKGNFPGRFSGRQFSNSRSEMNVSTLELGDSALYLCASTPPYQETQYFGPGTRLLVL.

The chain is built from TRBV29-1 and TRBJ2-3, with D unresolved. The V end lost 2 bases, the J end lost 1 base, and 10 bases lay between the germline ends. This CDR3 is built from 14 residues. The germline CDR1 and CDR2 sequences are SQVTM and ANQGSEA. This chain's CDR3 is CSVENGFGTDTQYF. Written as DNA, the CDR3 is TGCAGCGTTGAAAATGGGTTCGGCACAGATACGCAGTATTTT.

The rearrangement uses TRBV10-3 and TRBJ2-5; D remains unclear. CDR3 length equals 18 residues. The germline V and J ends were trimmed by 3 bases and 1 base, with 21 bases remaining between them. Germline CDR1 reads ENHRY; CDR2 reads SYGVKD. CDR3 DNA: TGTGCCATCAGTGAAGATGGGAAGACCTATCGCCTCCAAGAGACCCAGTACTTC. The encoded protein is CAISEDGKTYRLQETQYF.

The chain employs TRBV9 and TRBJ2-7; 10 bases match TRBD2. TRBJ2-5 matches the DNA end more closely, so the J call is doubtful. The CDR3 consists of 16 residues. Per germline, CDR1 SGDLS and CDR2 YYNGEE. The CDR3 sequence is CASSPVSGRAEETQYF. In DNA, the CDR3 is TGTGCCAGCAGCCCAGTCAGCGGGAGGGCCGAAGAGACCCAGTACTTC.

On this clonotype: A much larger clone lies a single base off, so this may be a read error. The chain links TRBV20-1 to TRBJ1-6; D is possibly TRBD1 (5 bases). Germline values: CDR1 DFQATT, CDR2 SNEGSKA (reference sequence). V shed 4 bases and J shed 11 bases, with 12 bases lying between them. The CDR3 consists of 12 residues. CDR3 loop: CSANTPGPPLHF. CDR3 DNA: TGCAGTGCTAACACTCCGGGGCCACCCCTCCACTTT.